The 31 T cell receptor beta chains below all came from one sample that was sequenced in a study of T cell responses to AZD1222 COVID-19 vaccine. Sequencing was performed with immunoSEQ multiplex PCR; in TCRdb, only in-frame clones are kept and a portion is missing. The sample has about 140,000 clones; over 90% are singletons. This material consisted of peripheral blood, taken on day 0 of AZD1222 vaccination. The receptors come from an adult in good health.

The J gene is TRBJ2-1, the V gene TRBV6-2 or TRBV6-3; the match to TRBD1 covers 8 bases. CDR3 length equals 15 residues. V shed 6 bases and J 6 bases; nucleotides not matched to a gene: 10. Per the germline V gene, CDR1 is MNHEY and CDR2 is SVGEGT. CDR3 loop: CASSNGQGPGNEQFF. DNA of the CDR3: TGTGCCAGCAGCAACGGACAGGGCCCTGGCAATGAGCAGTTCTTC.

The J gene is TRBJ2-4, the V gene TRBV29-1, with unresolved D. The germline V gene encodes CDR1 SQVTM and CDR2 ANQGSEA. The germline V and J ends were trimmed by 1 base and 0 bases, with 4 bases remaining between them. This CDR3 spans 13 amino acids. The CDR3 DNA is TGCAGCGTTGAAGGCCTAGCCAAAAACATTCAGTACTTC. This translates into CSVEGLAKNIQYF.

The rearrangement uses TRBV6-5 and TRBJ2-7, with TRBD1 identical over 11 bases. The CDR3 has 15 amino acids. Looked up from germline, CDR1 is MNHEY and CDR2 is SVGAGI. J was trimmed by 4 bases and V by 8 bases; bases with no gene match: 10. The CDR3 spells CASPQLGTGGYEQYF. The DNA of the CDR3 is TGTGCCAGCCCCCAGTTAGGGACAGGGGGTTACGAGCAGTACTTC.

J is TRBJ1-5 and V is TRBV6-2 or TRBV6-3; D is unresolved. This CDR3 is built from 14 residues. From germline, CDR1 is MNHEY and CDR2 SVGEGT. Deletions cut 2 bases from V and 2 bases from J, with 7 bases between. CDR3 coding DNA: TGTGCCAGCAGTTACGGGAACGGCAATCAGCCCCAGCATTTT. It yields the protein CASSYGNGNQPQHF.

The chain couples TRBV5-6 to TRBJ1-2; 8 bases agree with TRBD1. V was clipped by 3 bases and J by 3 bases; unmatched bases: 1. The CDR3 is 13 amino acids. The V gene's germline CDR1 is SGHDT and CDR2 YYEEEE. CDR3 sequence reads: CASSSRGHYGYTF. In nucleotides, the CDR3 is TGTGCCAGCAGCTCCAGGGGGCACTATGGCTACACCTTC.

The chain couples TRBV6-1 to TRBJ2-7; the match to TRBD2 covers 7 bases. The CDR3 is made up of 15 amino acids. The V segment lost 0 bases and the J segment 12 bases; nucleotides outside the gene matches: 14. Germline CDR1 is MNHNS and CDR2 is SASEGT. In nucleotides, the CDR3 is TGTGCCAGCAGTGAAGCGCGGGGACTATCCCGAGTCTTGTACTTC. This encodes CASSEARGLSRVLYF.

This chain joins TRBV7-9 and TRBJ1-1, with TRBD1 as a possible D gene (5 bases). Germline V CDR1 and CDR2: SEHNR, FQNEAQ (reference sequence). V lost 0 bases to trimming and J lost 6 bases, with 8 bases between them. The CDR3 sequence is 13 residues long. The CDR3 DNA is TGTGCCAGCAGCTTAGCCAGGGAGGCTGAAGCTTTCTTT. This gives the protein CASSLAREAEAFF. The full variable domain, its missing parts supplied by reference TRBV7-9 and TRBJ1-1, is DTGVSQNPRHKITKRGQNVTFRCDPISEHNRLYWYRQTLGQGPEFLTYFQNEAQLEKSRLLSDRFSAERPKGSFSTLEIQRTEQGDSAMYLCASSLAREAEAFFGQGTRLTVV.

The chain combines TRBV20-1 with TRBJ1-1, with a tentative D call TRBD1 (5 bases). Trimming shortened V by 7 bases and J by 6 bases, and 12 bases separated the two germline ends. The CDR3 spans 11 residues. Germline V gene lookup returns CDR1 DFQATT and CDR2 SNEGSKA (reference sequence). CDR3 protein: CSVYRFPEAFF. As DNA, the CDR3 is TGCAGTGTTTACAGGTTTCCTGAAGCTTTCTTT.

The chain has TRBV12-5 and TRBJ2-1; D ambiguous. Germline CDR1 is LGHNT and CDR2 is FRNRAP. This CDR3 is built from 13 residues. The germline V and J ends were trimmed by 1 base and 5 bases, with 6 bases remaining between them. The CDR3 nucleotides are TGTGCTAGTGGTTTGGAGTTTGACAATGAGCAGTTCTTC. This sequence encodes CASGLEFDNEQFF.

The chain uses TRBV4-1 and TRBJ1-5; perhaps TRBD1 as D (5 bases). The CDR3 has 15 amino acids. Trimming shortened V by 1 base and J by 2 bases, and 9 bases separated the two germline ends. Germline V gene sequence: CDR1 MGHRA, CDR2 YSYEKL. The CDR3 protein is CASSQGGLGNQPQHF. CDR3 DNA: TGCGCCAGCAGCCAAGGGGGGTTGGGCAATCAGCCCCAGCATTTT.

The chain carries TRBV7-2 and TRBJ2-3; 9 bases are shared with TRBD2. Germline loops: CDR1 SGHTA, CDR2 FQGNSA. The CDR3 runs to 15 residues. V gave up 6 bases and J gave up 2 bases; unmatched junction bases: 6. The chain's CDR3 is CASRAGGGDTDTQYF. The CDR3 DNA reads TGTGCCAGCAGGGCCGGCGGGGGGGACACAGATACGCAGTATTTT.

The rearrangement uses TRBV4-3 and TRBJ1-4, with D hard to call. The CDR3 consists of 15 residues. Germline CDR1 LGHNA, CDR2 YSLEER. Trimming took 1 base from V and 5 from J, leaving 11 bases between them. The CDR3 DNA reads TGCGCCAGCAGCCAAGCTGCAGCGCCCAATGAAAAACTGTTTTTT. Protein: CASSQAAAPNEKLFF.

The gene calls are TRBV20-1 and TRBJ1-1; tentatively, D is TRBD1 (5 bases). CDR1 and CDR2 (germline): DFQATT, SNEGSKA (reference sequence). V shed 3 bases and J shed 8 bases, with 13 bases lying between them. The CDR3 sequence is 12 residues long. The CDR3 here is CSASRGQGEAFF. In DNA, the CDR3 is TGCAGTGCTAGTCGCGGGCAGGGAGAAGCTTTCTTT.

CDR3 DNA sequence: TGTGCCAGCAGTTCGGGATCAGGGGGTGGTGGCTACACCTTC. Its protein product is CASSSGSGGGGYTF. This chain joins TRBV28 and TRBJ1-2; 7 bases fit TRBD1. The CDR3 has 14 amino acids. V was pared by 4 bases and J by 7 bases, with 9 bases of the junction left unmatched. CDR1 and CDR2 from the germline V gene are MDHEN and SYDVKM.

The chain is built from TRBV13 and TRBJ1-1; D gene unclear. In germline, CDR1 is PRHDT, CDR2 FYEKMQ (reference sequence). The germline V and J ends were trimmed by 4 bases and 5 bases, with 11 bases remaining between them. The CDR3 contains 13 residues. CDR3 sequence reads: CASSYGRWTEAFF. The CDR3 DNA reads as TGTGCCAGCAGCTATGGGCGGTGGACTGAAGCTTTCTTT.

V and J are TRBV4-1 and TRBJ2-3, with D possibly matching TRBD2 (6 bases). Germline lookup yields CDR1 MGHRA and CDR2 YSYEKL. The CDR3 is 19 amino acids. V lost 3 bases and J lost 1, with 23 bases in between. CDR3 sequence: CASSQGGVPGLTGTDTQYF. The CDR3 DNA follows: TGCGCCAGCAGCCAGGGGGGAGTACCGGGTCTTACGGGCACAGATACGCAGTATTTT.

In its sample, this clone was seen once. The chain combines TRBV30 with TRBJ1-2; D gene ambiguous. V was shortened by 0 bases and J by 4 bases, with 3 bases between the two germline ends. Per germline, CDR1 GTSNPN and CDR2 SVGIG (reference sequence). CDR3 size: 11 residues. CDR3 DNA: TGTGCCTGGAGTGTCCGCTATGGCTACACCTTC. The encoded protein is CAWSVRYGYTF.

The V gene is TRBV14, the J gene TRBJ2-7; possible D gene TRBD1, 6 bases. Germline CDR1 SGHDN, CDR2 FVKESK. This CDR3 comprises 13 residues. The V end was cut by 4 bases, the J end by 6 bases, with 13 bases between. The DNA of the CDR3 is TGTGCCAGCAGCCCTCGACAGGTCGGCGAGCAGTACTTC. It specifies CASSPRQVGEQYF.

V gene TRBV3-1 (or the pseudogene TRBV3-2) combines with J gene TRBJ1-1; maybe TRBD1 (5 bases). Trimming took off 3 bases at V and 11 bases at J, with 28 bases between the two ends. The CDR3 is 17 amino acids. Germline CDR1 reads LGHDT; CDR2 reads YNNKEL (reference sequence). CDR3 nucleotide sequence: TGTGCCAGCAGCCAGGGGGGAACCGGGGCAGGGATTGTTATGGCTTTCTTT. Translating gives CASSQGGTGAGIVMAFF.

The CDR3 DNA is TGTGCCAGCAGTTTACAGGGGGCGCAAGAGACCCAGTACTTC. Amino acids: CASSLQGAQETQYF. The J gene is TRBJ2-5, the V gene TRBV6-5, with TRBD1 matching over 9 bases. This CDR3 is 14 amino acids long. Germline V gene sequence: CDR1 MNHEY, CDR2 SVGAGI. V lost 4 bases and J lost 2; bases outside the gene matches: 2.

This chain links TRBV4-1 with TRBJ2-1; D ambiguous. V was shortened by 1 base and J by 9 bases, with 7 bases between the two germline ends. Germline V CDR1 and CDR2: MGHRA, YSYEKL. This CDR3 region has 12 residues. CDR3 coding DNA: TGCGCCAGCAGCCAAGTTGGCGTTGAGCAGTTCTTC. Its translation is CASSQVGVEQFF.

The rearrangement links TRBV12-3 or TRBV12-4 to TRBJ1-3, with no clear D. Trimming removed 10 bases at V and 0 bases at J, with 10 bases between. The CDR3 consists of 13 residues. CDR3 loop: CANRPRSGNTIYF. As DNA, the CDR3 is TGTGCCAACCGACCTCGCTCTGGAAACACCATATATTTT.

This rearrangement joins TRBV15 to TRBJ2-3; unclear D gene. Per the germline V gene, CDR1 is LNHNV and CDR2 is YYDKDF (reference sequence). CDR3 length equals 15 residues. Between the trimmed V and J ends, which lost 1 base and 0 bases, there was a span of 8 bases. CDR3 in DNA: TGTGCCACCAGCAGAGGGGCAGGTAGCACAGATACGCAGTATTTT. It codes for CATSRGAGSTDTQYF.

This clone was detected only a few times. This chain joins TRBV10-1 and TRBJ1-5; TRBD1 matches 9 bases. Germline CDR1 WNHNN, CDR2 SYGVQD (reference sequence). V was clipped by 5 bases and J by 7 bases; unmatched bases: 9. This CDR3 has 15 residues. CDR3 region: CASSKRGQGNQPQHF. The CDR3 nucleotides read TGCGCCAGCAGTAAGCGGGGACAGGGTAACCAGCCCCAGCATTTT.

This chain connects TRBV30 to TRBJ2-2, with a possible D match to TRBD1 (5 bases). CDR3 length equals 14 residues. Germline V gene sequence: CDR1 GTSNPN, CDR2 SVGIG (reference sequence). Trimming pared 5 bases from V and 0 bases from J, leaving 10 bases between. The CDR3 region has the DNA TGTGCCTGGGGCGAGACAGCGAACACCGGGGAGCTGTTTTTT. Translation gives CAWGETANTGELFF.

This clone is a singleton in its sample. The chain is built from TRBV7-6 and TRBJ2-1, with unresolved D. Per the germline V gene, CDR1 is SGHVS and CDR2 is FNYEAQ. Trimming took 1 base from V and 0 from J, leaving 16 bases between them. The CDR3 extends over 18 amino acids. This chain's CDR3 is CASSLGFWEVRSYNEQFF. The CDR3 region has the DNA TGTGCCAGCAGCTTAGGGTTCTGGGAAGTTCGCTCCTACAATGAGCAGTTCTTC.

To note about this clone: At one of its ends the junction is not consistent with the germline gene, which may arise from a read error. CDR3: CASSQAPGGIAYNELFF. The CDR3 coding sequence is TGCGCCAGCAGCCAAGCCCCAGGGGGGATTGCATACAATGAGCTGTTCTTC. This chain uses TRBV4-3 with TRBJ2-1, with D maybe TRBD1 (7 bases). Germline CDR1 is LGHNA and CDR2 is YSLEER. The CDR3 is 17 amino acids.

The rearrangement links TRBV14 to TRBJ1-1; the D gene is possibly TRBD1 (6 bases). This CDR3 is 18 amino acids long. From germline, CDR1 is SGHDN and CDR2 FVKESK. V was cut by 4 bases and J by 1 base, with 22 bases left in between. CDR3 region: CASSPPTPPGHRNTEAFF. In DNA, the CDR3 is TGTGCCAGCAGCCCACCGACACCCCCGGGACACCGGAACACTGAAGCTTTCTTT.

The rearrangement links TRBV4-2 to TRBJ1-2; weak D call: TRBD1 (6 bases). The CDR3 has 15 amino acids. Germline-derived CDR1 and CDR2 are LGHNA and YNFKEQ. The germline V and J ends were trimmed by 0 bases and 3 bases, with 11 bases remaining between them. As DNA, the CDR3 is TGTGCCAGCAGCCAAGATGAGGGGGACGACTATGGCTACACCTTC. Translating gives CASSQDEGDDYGYTF.

The gene calls are TRBV5-5 and TRBJ1-1; D is ambiguous. This CDR3 is 12 amino acids long. Trimming removed 4 bases from V and 0 bases from J, with 4 bases in between. Germline CDR1 and CDR2: SGHKS and YYEKEE (reference sequence). The DNA of the CDR3 is TGTGCCAGCAGCGCAGTGAACACTGAAGCTTTCTTT. Its translation: CASSAVNTEAFF.

The chain joins TRBV7-3 to TRBJ2-1; 7 nucleotides align to TRBD2. The junction had 4 bases not matched to a gene; V was cut back by 2 bases and J by 6 bases. This CDR3 comprises 14 residues. Germline CDR1 and CDR2: SGHTA and FQGTGA. DNA of the CDR3: TGTGCCAGCAGCTTAGGGCGCGGGGGCAATGAGCAGTTCTTC. Translating gives CASSLGRGGNEQFF.